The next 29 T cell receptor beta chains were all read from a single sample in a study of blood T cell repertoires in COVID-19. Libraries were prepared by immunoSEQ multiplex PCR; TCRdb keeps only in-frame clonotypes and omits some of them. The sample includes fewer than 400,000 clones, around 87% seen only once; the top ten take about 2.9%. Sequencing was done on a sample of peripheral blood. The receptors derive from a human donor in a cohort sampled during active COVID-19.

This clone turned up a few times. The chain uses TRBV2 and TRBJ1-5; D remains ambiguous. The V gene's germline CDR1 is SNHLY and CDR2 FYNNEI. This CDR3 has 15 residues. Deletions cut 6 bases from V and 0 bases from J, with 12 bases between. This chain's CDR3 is CASSRRGNSNQPQHF. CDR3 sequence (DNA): TGTGCCAGCAGCCGGCGAGGGAATAGCAATCAGCCCCAGCATTTT.

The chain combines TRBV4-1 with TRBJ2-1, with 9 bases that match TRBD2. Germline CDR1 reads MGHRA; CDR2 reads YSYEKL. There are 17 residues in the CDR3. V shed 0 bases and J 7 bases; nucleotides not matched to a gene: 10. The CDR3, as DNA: TGCGCCAGCAGCCAAGACTTTGGACTAGCGAGCGGGAATGAGCAGTTCTTC. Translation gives CASSQDFGLASGNEQFF.

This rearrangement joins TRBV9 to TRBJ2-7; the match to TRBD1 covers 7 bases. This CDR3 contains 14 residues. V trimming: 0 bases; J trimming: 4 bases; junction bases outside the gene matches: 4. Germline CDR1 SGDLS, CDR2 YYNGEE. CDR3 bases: TGTGCCAGCAGCGTAGCGAGACAGGGTTACGAGCAGTACTTC. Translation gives CASSVARQGYEQYF.

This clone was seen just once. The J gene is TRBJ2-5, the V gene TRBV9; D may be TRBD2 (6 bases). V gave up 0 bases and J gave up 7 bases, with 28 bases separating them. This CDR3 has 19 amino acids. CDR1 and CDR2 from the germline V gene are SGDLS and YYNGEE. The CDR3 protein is CASSVASTPGGRGQGTQYF. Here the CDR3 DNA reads TGTGCCAGCAGCGTAGCTTCCACCCCCGGGGGAAGAGGGCAGGGGACCCAGTACTTC.

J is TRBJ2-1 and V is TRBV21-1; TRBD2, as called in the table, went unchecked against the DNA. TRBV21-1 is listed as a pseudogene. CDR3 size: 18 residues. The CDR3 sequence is CASSKGETSGRTYNEQFF. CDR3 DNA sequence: TGTGCCAGCAGCAAAGGAGAGACTAGCGGGAGGACCTACAATGAGCAGTTCTTC.

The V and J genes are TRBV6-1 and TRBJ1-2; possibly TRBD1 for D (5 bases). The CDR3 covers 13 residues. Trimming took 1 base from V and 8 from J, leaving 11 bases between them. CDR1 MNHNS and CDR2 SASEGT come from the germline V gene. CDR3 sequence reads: CASSEGTPVGYTF. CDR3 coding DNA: TGTGCCAGCAGTGAAGGGACACCCGTCGGCTACACCTTC.

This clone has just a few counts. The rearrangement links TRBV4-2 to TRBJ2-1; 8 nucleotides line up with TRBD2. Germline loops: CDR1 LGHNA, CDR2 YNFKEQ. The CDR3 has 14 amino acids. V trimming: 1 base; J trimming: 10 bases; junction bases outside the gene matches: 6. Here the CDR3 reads CASSQGASGLEQFF. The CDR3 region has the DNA TGTGCCAGCAGCCAAGGGGCTAGCGGGCTAGAGCAGTTCTTC.

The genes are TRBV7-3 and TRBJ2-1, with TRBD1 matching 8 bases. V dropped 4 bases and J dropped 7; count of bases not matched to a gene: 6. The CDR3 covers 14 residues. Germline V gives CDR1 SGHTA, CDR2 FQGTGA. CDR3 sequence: CASSSGQGVNEQFF. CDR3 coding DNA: TGTGCCAGCAGCTCCGGACAGGGAGTAAATGAGCAGTTCTTC.

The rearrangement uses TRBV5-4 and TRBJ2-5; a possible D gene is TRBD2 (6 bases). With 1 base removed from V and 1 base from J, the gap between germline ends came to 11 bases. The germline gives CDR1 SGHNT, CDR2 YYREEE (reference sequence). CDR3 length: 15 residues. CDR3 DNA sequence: TGTGCCAGCAGCTTGTTTAGGGGACTCCAAGAGACCCAGTACTTC. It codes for CASSLFRGLQETQYF. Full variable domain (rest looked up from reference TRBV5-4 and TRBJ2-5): ETGVTQSPTHLIKTRGQQVTLRCSSQSGHNTVSWYQQALGQGPQFIFQYYREEENGRGNFPPRFSGLQFPNYSSELNVNALELDDSALYLCASSLFRGLQETQYFGPGTRLLVL.

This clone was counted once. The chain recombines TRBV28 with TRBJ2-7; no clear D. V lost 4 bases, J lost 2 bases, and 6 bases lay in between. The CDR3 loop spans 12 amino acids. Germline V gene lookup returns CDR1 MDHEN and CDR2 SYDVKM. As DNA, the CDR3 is TGTGCCAGCAGTTCGTTTCCCTACGAGCAGTACTTC. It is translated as CASSSFPYEQYF.

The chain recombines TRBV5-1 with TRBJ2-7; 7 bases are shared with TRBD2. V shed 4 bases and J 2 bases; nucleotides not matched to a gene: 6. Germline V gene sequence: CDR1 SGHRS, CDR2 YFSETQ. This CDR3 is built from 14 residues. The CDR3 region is CASSLSGNTYEQYF. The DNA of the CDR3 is TGCGCCAGCAGCCTGAGCGGGAACACCTACGAGCAGTACTTC. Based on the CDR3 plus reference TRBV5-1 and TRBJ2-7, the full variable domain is KAGVTQTPRYLIKTRGQQVTLSCSPISGHRSVSWYQQTPGQGLQFLFEYFSETQRNKGNFPGRFSGRQFSNSRSEMNVSTLELGDSALYLCASSLSGNTYEQYFGPGTRLTVT.

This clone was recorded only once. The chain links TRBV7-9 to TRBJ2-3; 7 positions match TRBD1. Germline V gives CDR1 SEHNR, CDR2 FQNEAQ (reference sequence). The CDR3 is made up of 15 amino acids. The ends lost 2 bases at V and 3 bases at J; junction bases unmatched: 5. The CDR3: CASSLPAQGTDTQYF. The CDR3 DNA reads TGTGCCAGCAGCTTACCGGCACAGGGGACAGATACGCAGTATTTT. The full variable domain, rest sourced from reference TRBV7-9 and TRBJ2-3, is DTGVSQNPRHKITKRGQNVTFRCDPISEHNRLYWYRQTLGQGPEFLTYFQNEAQLEKSRLLSDRFSAERPKGSFSTLEIQRTEQGDSAMYLCASSLPAQGTDTQYFGPGTRLTVL.

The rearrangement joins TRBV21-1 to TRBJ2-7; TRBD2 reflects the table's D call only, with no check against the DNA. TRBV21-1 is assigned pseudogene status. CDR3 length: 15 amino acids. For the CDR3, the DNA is TGTGCCAGCAGCAAATCCCGGGGGGCAAGGTACGAGCAGTACTTC. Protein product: CASSKSRGARYEQYF.

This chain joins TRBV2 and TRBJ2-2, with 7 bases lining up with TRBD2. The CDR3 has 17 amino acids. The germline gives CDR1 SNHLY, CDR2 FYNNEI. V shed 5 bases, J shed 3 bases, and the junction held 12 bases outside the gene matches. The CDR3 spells CASSSPRAGVHTGELFF. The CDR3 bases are TGTGCCAGCAGTTCTCCACGGGCGGGAGTTCACACCGGGGAGCTGTTTTTT. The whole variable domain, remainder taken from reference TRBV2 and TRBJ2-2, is EPEVTQTPSHQVTQMGQEVILRCVPISNHLYFYWYRQILGQKVEFLVSFYNNEISEKSEIFDDQFSVERPDGSNFTLKIRSTKLEDSAMYFCASSSPRAGVHTGELFFGEGSRLTVL.

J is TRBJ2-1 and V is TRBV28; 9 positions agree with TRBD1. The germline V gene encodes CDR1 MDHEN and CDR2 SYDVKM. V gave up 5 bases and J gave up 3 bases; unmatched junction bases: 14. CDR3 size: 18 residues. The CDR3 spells CASSPAPVGTGLYNEQFF. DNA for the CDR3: TGTGCCAGCAGTCCCGCCCCAGTCGGGACAGGGCTCTACAATGAGCAGTTCTTC.

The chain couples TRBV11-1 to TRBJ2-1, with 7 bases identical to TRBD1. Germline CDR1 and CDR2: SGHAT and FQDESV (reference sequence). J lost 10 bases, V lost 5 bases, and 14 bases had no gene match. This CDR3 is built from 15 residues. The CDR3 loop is CASSERLRQGHEQFF. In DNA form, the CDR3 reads TGTGCCAGCAGCGAAAGATTAAGACAGGGTCACGAGCAGTTCTTC.

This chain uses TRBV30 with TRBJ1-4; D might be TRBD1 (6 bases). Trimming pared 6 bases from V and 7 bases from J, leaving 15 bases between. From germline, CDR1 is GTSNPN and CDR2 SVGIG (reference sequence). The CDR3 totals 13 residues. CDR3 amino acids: CACKTGGSEKLFF. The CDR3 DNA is TGTGCCTGCAAGACAGGAGGCAGTGAAAAACTGTTTTTT.

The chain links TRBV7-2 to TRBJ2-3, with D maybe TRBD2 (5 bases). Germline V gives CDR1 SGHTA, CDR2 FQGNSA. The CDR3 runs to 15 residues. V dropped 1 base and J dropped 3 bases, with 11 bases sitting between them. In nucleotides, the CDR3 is TGTGCCAGCAGCTTAGTATCGGGGTCGACAGATACGCAGTATTTT. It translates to CASSLVSGSTDTQYF.

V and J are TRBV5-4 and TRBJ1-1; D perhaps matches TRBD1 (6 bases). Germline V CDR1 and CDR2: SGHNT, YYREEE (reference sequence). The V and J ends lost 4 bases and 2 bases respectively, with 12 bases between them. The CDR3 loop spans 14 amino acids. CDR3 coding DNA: TGTGCCAGCAGCCCGGACAGACCTAACACTGAAGCTTTCTTT. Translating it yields CASSPDRPNTEAFF.

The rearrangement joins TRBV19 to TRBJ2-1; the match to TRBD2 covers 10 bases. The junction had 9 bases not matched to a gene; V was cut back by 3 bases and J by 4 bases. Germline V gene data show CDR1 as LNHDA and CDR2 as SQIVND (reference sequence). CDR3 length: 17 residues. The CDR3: CASSMPSGGSAYNEQFF. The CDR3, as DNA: TGTGCCAGTAGTATGCCTAGCGGGGGATCGGCATACAATGAGCAGTTCTTC. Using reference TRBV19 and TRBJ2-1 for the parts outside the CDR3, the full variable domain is DGGITQSPKYLFRKEGQNVTLSCEQNLNHDAMYWYRQDPGQGLRLIYYSQIVNDFQKGDIAEGYSVSREKKESFPLTVTSAQKNPTAFYLCASSMPSGGSAYNEQFFGPGTRLTVL.

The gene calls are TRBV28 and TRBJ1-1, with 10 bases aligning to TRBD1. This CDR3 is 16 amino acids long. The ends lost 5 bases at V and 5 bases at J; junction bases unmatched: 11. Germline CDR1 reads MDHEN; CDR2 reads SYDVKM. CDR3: CASSAGTGVFGTEAFF. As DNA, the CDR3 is TGTGCCAGCAGTGCCGGGACAGGGGTCTTTGGGACTGAAGCTTTCTTT.

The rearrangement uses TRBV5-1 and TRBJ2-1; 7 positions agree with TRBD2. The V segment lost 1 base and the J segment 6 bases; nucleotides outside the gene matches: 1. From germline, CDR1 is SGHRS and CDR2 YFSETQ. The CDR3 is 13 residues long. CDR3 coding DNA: TGCGCCAGCAGCTTGAGGACTAGCAATGAGCAGTTCTTC. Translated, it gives CASSLRTSNEQFF.

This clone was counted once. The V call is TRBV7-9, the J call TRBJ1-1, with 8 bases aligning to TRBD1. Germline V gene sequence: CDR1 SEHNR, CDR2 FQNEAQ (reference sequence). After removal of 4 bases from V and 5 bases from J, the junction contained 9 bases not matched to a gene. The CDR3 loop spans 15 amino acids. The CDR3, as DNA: TGTGCCAGCAGCTCTACTCGGACAGGGCGGACTGAAGCTTTCTTT. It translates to CASSSTRTGRTEAFF.

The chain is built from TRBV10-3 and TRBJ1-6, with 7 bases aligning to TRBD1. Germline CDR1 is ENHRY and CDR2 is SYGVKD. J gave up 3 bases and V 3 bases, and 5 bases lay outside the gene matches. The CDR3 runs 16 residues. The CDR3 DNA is TGTGCCATCAGTGAAAGACAGGGAGACTATAATTCACCCCTCCACTTT. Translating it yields CAISERQGDYNSPLHF.

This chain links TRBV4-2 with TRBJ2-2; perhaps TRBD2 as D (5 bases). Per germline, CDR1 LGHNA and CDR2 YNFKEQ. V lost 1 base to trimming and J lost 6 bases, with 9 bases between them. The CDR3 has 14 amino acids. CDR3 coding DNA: TGTGCCAGCAGCCAAGGGGGAGCGCCCGGGGAGCTGTTTTTT. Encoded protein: CASSQGGAPGELFF.

The CDR3 nucleotides read TGCGCCAGCAGCTTGGCTCCCGGGGTAAACACTGAAGCTTTCTTT. This gives the protein CASSLAPGVNTEAFF. The chain carries TRBV5-1 and TRBJ1-1, with D hard to call. Trimming removed 0 bases from V and 2 bases from J, with 11 bases in between. The CDR3 contains 15 residues. Looked up from germline, CDR1 is SGHRS and CDR2 is YFSETQ.

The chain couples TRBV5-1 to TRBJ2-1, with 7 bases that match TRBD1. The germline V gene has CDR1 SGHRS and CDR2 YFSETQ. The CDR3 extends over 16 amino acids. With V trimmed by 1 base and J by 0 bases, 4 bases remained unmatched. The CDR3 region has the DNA TGCGCCAGCAGCTTGCCCACAGGGGCCTCCTACAATGAGCAGTTCTTC. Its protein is CASSLPTGASYNEQFF.

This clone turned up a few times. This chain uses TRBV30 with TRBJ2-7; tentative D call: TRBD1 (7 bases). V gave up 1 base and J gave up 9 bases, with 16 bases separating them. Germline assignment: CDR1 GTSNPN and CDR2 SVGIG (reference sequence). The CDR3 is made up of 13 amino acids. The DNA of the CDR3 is TGTGCCTGGAGTGAAGGCAGGGGGGCTGGGCAGTACTTC. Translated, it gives CAWSEGRGAGQYF.

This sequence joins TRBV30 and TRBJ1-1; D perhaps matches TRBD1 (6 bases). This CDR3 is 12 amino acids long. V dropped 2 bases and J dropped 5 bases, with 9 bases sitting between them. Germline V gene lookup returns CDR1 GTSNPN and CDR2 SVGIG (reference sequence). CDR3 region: CAWSFQGTEAFF. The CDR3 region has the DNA TGTGCCTGGAGTTTTCAGGGGACTGAAGCTTTCTTT.